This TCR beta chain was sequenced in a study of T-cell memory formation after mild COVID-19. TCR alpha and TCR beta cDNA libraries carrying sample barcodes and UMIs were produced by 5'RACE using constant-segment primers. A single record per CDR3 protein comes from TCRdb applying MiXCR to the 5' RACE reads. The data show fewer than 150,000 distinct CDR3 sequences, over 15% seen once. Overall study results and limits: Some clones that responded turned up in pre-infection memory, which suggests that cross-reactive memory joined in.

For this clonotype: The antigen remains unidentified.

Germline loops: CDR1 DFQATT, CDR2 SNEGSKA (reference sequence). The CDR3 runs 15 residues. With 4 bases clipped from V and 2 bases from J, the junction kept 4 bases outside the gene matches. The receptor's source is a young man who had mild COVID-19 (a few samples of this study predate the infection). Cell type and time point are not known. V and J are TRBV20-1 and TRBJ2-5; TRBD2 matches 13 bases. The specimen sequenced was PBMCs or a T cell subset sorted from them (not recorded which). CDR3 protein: CSATRTSGGQETQYF. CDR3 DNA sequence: TGCAGTGCTACGCGGACTAGCGGGGGACAAGAGACCCAGTACTTC.